This T cell receptor (beta chain) was captured by sequencing in a study of T cells in Graves' hyperthyroidism and ophthalmopathy. Germline lookup yields CDR1 SGHAT and CDR2 FQNNGV. The V and J ends lost 5 bases and 0 bases, in that order; junction bases with no gene match: 3. The CDR3 sequence is 16 residues long. Researchers took RNA transcripts and amplified the TCR beta CDR3 regions from them. TCR CDR3 regions were first amplified by RT-PCR with HTBI primers. TCRdb re-analysed the multiplex PCR reads in MiXCR, keeping a single row per CDR3 protein. The data show 150,000 or so distinct CDR3 sequences, around 8.9% seen once. Diagnoses used clinical symptoms, serum thyroxine and TRAb, thyroid ultrasound and orbital computed tomography. Study-level points and caveats: Onset of ophthalmopathy came a median approximately 6.5 months after the model predicted it.

This clonotype has a count of ten or more. Its antigen is still unknown. The TCR comes from a young woman with Graves' hyperthyroidism that later progressed to Graves' ophthalmopathy. Source material: blood. J is TRBJ2-1 and V is TRBV11-2, with 11 nucleotides matching TRBD2. CDR3 DNA sequence: TGTGCCAGCAGCCAACTAGCGGGGGCCTCCTACAATGAGCAGTTCTTC. This sequence encodes CASSQLAGASYNEQFF.